This T cell receptor beta chain was retrieved from a study of pediatric ulcerative colitis. Assay: immunoSEQ multiplex PCR; the TCRdb copy retains only in-frame clones and omits some. The data show some 50,000 clones, about 79% seen once. Findings and limits, study-wide: Repertoires came from total lymphocyte DNA, not specific subsets. Ulcerative colitis patients shared more blood-rectal clones than controls.

The germline V gene has CDR1 KGHSH and CDR2 LQKENI. The V end was cut by 6 bases, the J end by 4 bases, with 21 bases between. The CDR3 has 16 amino acids. Regarding this clone: Its antigen is as yet unknown.

Rectal tissue came from one to two pinch biopsies taken at colonoscopy. Ulcerative colitis patients received no immunosuppressive medication before the diagnostic colonoscopy. The material sequenced was gut tissue. This clonotype originated in a girl between 10 and 17 years old with moderate ulcerative colitis. This chain connects TRBV18 to TRBJ1-2; unclear D gene. CDR3 loop: CASSPLIGRISYGYTF. In DNA, the CDR3 is TGTGCCAGCTCTCCCCTTATTGGCAGGATCAGCTATGGCTACACCTTC.